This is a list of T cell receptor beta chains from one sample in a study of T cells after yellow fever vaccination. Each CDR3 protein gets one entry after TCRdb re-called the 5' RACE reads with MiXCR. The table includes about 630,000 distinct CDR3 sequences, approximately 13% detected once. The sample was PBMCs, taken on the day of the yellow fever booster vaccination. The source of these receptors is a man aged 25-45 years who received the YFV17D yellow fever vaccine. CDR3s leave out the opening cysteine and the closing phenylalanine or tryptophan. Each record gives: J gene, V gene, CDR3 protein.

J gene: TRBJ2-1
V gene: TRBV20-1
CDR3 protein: SARGLALNEQF

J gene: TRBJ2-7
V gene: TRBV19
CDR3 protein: ASSQTGSGLWYEQY

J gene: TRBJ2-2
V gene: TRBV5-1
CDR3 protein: ASSQDGMNTGELF

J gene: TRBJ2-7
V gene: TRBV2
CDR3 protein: ASSRGQATYEQY

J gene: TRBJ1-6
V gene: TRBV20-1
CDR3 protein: SAPPGTANSPLH

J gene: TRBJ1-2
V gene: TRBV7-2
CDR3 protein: ASSLDGSGYGYT

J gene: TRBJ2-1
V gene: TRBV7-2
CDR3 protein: ASSLTGPAGGPGRQF

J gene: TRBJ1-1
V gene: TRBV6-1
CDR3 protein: ASRRTGAMNTEAF

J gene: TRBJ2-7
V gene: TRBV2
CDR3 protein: ASSRAGTSGYEQY

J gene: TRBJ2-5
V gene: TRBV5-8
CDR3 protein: ASSLGAGEVGETQY

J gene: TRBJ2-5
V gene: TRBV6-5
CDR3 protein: ASSYYSGRGRETQY

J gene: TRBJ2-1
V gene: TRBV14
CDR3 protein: ASSQRPSPTYNEQF

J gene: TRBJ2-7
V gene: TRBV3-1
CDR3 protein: ASSRKILSYEQY

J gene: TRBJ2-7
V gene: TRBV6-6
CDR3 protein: ASSPTLGDEQY

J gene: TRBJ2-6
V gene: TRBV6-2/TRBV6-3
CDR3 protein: ASSTRLAGVFSGANVLT

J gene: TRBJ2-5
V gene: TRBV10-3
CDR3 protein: AIRTGTEETQY

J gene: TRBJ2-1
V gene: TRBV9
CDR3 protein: ASSVASGRGEEQF

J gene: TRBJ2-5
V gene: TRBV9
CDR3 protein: ASKTSGRIQETQY

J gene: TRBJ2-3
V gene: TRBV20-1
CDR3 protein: SPKGRDTQY

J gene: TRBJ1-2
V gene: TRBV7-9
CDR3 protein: ASSASSRDGGYT

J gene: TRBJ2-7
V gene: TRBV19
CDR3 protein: ASKEREGFREQY

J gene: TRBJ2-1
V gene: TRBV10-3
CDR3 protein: AISVGTSGRSGEQF

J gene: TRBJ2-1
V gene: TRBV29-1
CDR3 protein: SVGGSMDEQF

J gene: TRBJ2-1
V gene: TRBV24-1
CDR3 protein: ATSDTHSGGYNEQF

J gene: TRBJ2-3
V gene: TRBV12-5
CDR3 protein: TSGSGTGGIDTQY

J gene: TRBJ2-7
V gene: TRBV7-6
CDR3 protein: ASSLAATSGVTYEQY

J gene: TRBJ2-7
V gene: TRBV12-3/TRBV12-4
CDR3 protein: ASSLFRGEQY

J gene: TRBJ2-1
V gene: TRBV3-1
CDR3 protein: ASSKGGASEQF

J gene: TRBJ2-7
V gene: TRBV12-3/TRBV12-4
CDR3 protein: ASSLAAGGPYEQY

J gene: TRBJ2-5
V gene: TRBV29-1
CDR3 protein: SVFGEGRVLWETQY

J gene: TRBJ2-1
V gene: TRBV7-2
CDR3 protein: ASSLLGGRLNHEQF

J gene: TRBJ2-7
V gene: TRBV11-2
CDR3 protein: ASSLELAGPPEEQY

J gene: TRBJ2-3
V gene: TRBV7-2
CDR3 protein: ASRLTGSDTQY

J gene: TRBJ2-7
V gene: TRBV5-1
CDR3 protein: ASSLGRTSGDLEQY

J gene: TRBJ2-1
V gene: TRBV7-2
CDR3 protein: ASRLRLAGYNEQF

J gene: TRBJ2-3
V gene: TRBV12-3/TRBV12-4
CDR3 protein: ASSTDRLTRDTQY

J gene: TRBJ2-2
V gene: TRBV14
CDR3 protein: ASSPWGYSSGPYTGELF

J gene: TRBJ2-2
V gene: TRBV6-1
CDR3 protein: ASSEAGSGGRGELF

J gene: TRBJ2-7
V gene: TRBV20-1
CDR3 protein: SARAAGQASYEQY

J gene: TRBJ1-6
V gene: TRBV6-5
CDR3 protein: ASSYTQGSPLH

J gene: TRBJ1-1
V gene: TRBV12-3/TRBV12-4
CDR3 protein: ASSFGTDNTEAF

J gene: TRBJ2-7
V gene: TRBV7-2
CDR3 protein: ASSLGQGEIYEQY

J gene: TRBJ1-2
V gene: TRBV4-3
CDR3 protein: ASSQDQASYGYT

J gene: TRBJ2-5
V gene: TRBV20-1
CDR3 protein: SAPSGGPQETQY

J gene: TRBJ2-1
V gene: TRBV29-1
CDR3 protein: SVEDGTSAYGQF

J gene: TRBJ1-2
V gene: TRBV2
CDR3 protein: ASTLRVGGYT

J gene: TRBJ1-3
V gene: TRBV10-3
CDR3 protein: AIRVDRHSGNTIY

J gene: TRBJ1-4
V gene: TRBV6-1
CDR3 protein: ASTPGGGGEKLF

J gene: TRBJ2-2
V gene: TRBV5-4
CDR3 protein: ASSSGRQGRPGELF

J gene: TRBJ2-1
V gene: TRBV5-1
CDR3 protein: ASSATPLANPYNEQF

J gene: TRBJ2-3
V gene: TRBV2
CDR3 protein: ASSRRTGQADTQY

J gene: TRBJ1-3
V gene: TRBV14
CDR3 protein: ASSPWDGNTIY